The 9 T cell receptor beta chains in this list originate from one sample, sequenced in a study of blood T cell repertoires in COVID-19. Generated by immunoSEQ multiplex PCR, the TCRdb table keeps only in-frame clones and is missing some. The profile shows about 39,000 clones, about 88% of them singletons. Sample: peripheral blood. These receptors originate from a human donor in a cohort sampled during active COVID-19.

The chain links TRBV15 to TRBJ2-6; D possibly corresponds to TRBD2 (5 bases). CDR1 is LNHNV and CDR2 is YYDKDF in the germline V gene (reference sequence). The CDR3 has 19 residues. Trimming removed 1 base from V and 0 bases from J, with 16 bases in between. CDR3 sequence reads: CATSRGSRGPVSGANVLTF. The CDR3 DNA is TGTGCCACCAGCAGAGGCTCTCGCGGGCCAGTCTCTGGGGCCAACGTCCTGACTTTC.

The V call is TRBV2, the J call TRBJ1-2, with D hard to call. CDR3 length equals 15 residues. The germline gives CDR1 SNHLY, CDR2 FYNNEI. The V end lost 7 bases, the J end lost 1 base, and 16 bases lay between the germline ends. Here the CDR3 DNA reads TGTGCCAGCACCCGGAGTGTTACCTTTAACTATGGCTACACCTTC. This translates into CASTRSVTFNYGYTF.

This clone appeared a single time. The gene calls are TRBV5-1 and TRBJ1-3; the D is unclear. The CDR3 totals 17 residues. From germline, CDR1 is SGHRS and CDR2 YFSETQ. Trimming took 4 bases from V and 2 from J, leaving 19 bases between them. The CDR3 DNA reads TGCGCCAGCAGCCCCGGCACAGCTCCAGCGGCTGGAAACACCATATATTTT. Protein sequence: CASSPGTAPAAGNTIYF.

The chain couples TRBV19 to TRBJ2-7; D not resolved. The CDR3 contains 15 residues. Deletions cut 0 bases from V and 5 bases from J, with 14 bases between. Germline V gene lookup returns CDR1 LNHDA and CDR2 SQIVND (reference sequence). CDR3 sequence (DNA): TGTGCCAGTAGTATAGATCCCGGGTCGAGGAACGAGCAGTACTTC. Translated: CASSIDPGSRNEQYF.

The rearrangement joins TRBV28 to TRBJ1-4, with D unclear. The V end was cut by 8 bases, the J end by 8 bases, with 24 bases between. This CDR3 is built from 16 residues. Germline V gives CDR1 MDHEN, CDR2 SYDVKM. The CDR3 protein is CASQSGTAGLNEKLFF. CDR3 DNA: TGTGCCAGCCAATCGGGAACAGCAGGACTCAACGAAAAACTGTTTTTT.

This clone showed up just a few times. CDR3 in amino acids: CASSESSNTEAFF. In nucleotides, the CDR3 is TGTGCCAGCAGTGAATCTTCCAACACTGAAGCTTTCTTT. This chain links TRBV25-1 with TRBJ1-1; D is uncertain. Germline lookup yields CDR1 MGHDK and CDR2 SYGVNS. The V and J ends lost 1 base and 2 bases respectively, with 5 bases between them. The CDR3 consists of 13 residues.

The rearrangement uses TRBV21-1 and TRBJ1-5. TRBV21-1 counts as a pseudogene. This CDR3 is 15 amino acids long. The CDR3 sequence is CASSKQRVANQPQHF. The CDR3 nucleotides are TGTGCCAGCAGCAAACAGAGGGTGGCCAATCAGCCCCAGCATTTT.

This clone was recorded only once. V is TRBV6-2 or TRBV6-3 and J is TRBJ1-6; TRBD1 aligns across 8 bases. Germline CDR1 reads MNHEY; CDR2 reads SVGEGT. This CDR3 contains 16 residues. Trimming removed 2 bases from V and 10 bases from J; junction bases left unmatched: 10. CDR3 sequence: CASSYTRTGMGSPLHF. CDR3 coding DNA: TGTGCCAGCAGTTACACCCGGACAGGGATGGGATCACCCCTCCACTTT.

V gene TRBV5-8 combines with J gene TRBJ2-1; TRBD2 might be the D (5 bases). The CDR3 runs 15 residues. Germline CDR1 SGHTS, CDR2 YDEGEE. V was cut by 3 bases and J by 0 bases, with 10 bases left in between. The CDR3 bases are TGTGCCAGCAGCTCCGGGGAAAGCTCCTACAATGAGCAGTTCTTC. Translation: CASSSGESSYNEQFF. Complete variable domain (other parts from reference TRBV5-8 and TRBJ2-1): EAGVTQSPTHLIKTRGQQATLRCSPISGHTSVYWYQQALGLGLQFLLWYDEGEERNRGNFPPRFSGRQFPNYSSELNVNALELEDSALYLCASSSGESSYNEQFFGPGTRLTVL.